This T cell receptor (beta chain) was profiled in a study of blood T cell repertoires in COVID-19. Clones were sequenced by immunoSEQ multiplex PCR, and TCRdb holds only the in-frame ones, with some missing. This sample has some 48,000 clones, with approximately 88% found just once. CDR3 length: 14 amino acids. Germline V CDR1 and CDR2: MNHEY, SMNVEV (reference sequence). V was trimmed by 2 bases and J by 9 bases, leaving 11 bases between them. This sequence joins TRBV27 and TRBJ1-6, with D tentatively TRBD1 (5 bases). Sequencing used peripheral blood. The TCR was taken from a middle-aged man with active COVID-19. The CDR3 protein is CASSLNQGLSPLHF. The CDR3 DNA reads as TGTGCCAGCAGTTTAAATCAGGGACTTTCACCCCTCCACTTT.